Listed here are 18 T cell receptor beta chains from one sample, sequenced in a study of blood T cell repertoires in COVID-19. This table comes from immunoSEQ multiplex PCR, and its TCRdb copy is limited to in-frame clones, with some not included. The data hold 160,000 or so clones, with about 91% observed a single time. The sequenced sample was peripheral blood. Every receptor here comes from a woman aged 45 to 65 with acute or convalescent COVID-19.

The chain is built from TRBV11-2 and TRBJ1-6; unclear D gene. Trimming pared 5 bases from V and 8 bases from J, leaving 10 bases between. Germline V CDR1 and CDR2: SGHAT, FQNNGV. There are 13 residues in the CDR3. The CDR3 is CASSPDSYSPLHF. Written as DNA, the CDR3 is TGTGCCAGCAGCCCCGACTCATATTCACCCCTCCACTTT.

Notes on this clone: The same CDR3 also results from other DNA sequences found in this sample. V gene TRBV19 combines with J gene TRBJ2-7, with TRBD2 identical over 7 bases. This CDR3 is 12 amino acids long. Germline V gene sequence: CDR1 LNHDA, CDR2 SQIVND (reference sequence). The junction had 5 bases not matched to a gene; V was cut back by 6 bases and J by 6 bases. CDR3 coding DNA: TGTGCCAGTAGCATCGGCGGGAGCGAGCAGTACTTC. Protein: CASSIGGSEQYF.

This chain links TRBV6-2 or TRBV6-3 with TRBJ1-5, with TRBD1 matching over 7 bases. V lost 6 bases, J lost 2 bases, and 10 bases stayed unmatched. The CDR3 covers 16 residues. Germline V gene data show CDR1 as MNHEY and CDR2 as SVGEGT. The CDR3 region has the DNA TGTGCCAGCAGCCCAACTACAGGGGTGGGCAATCAGCCCCAGCATTTT. This encodes CASSPTTGVGNQPQHF.

The chain uses TRBV9 and TRBJ1-6; no clear D gene. The V and J ends lost 0 bases and 9 bases respectively, with 16 bases between them. The CDR3 consists of 16 residues. Germline-derived CDR1 and CDR2 are SGDLS and YYNGEE. CDR3 protein: CASSVEVEGAGSPLHF. DNA of the CDR3: TGTGCCAGCAGCGTAGAAGTTGAGGGAGCGGGTTCACCCCTCCACTTT.

This clone was detected ten times or more. The sample contains more than one DNA sequence encoding this CDR3. The V call is TRBV7-2, the J call TRBJ1-5, with a weak D call TRBD1 (5 bases). The germline gives CDR1 SGHTA, CDR2 FQGNSA. The V and J ends lost 1 base and 3 bases respectively, with 13 bases between them. The CDR3 runs 16 residues. CDR3 bases: TGTGCCAGCAGCTTAGATATCGGCAGGGACAATCAGCCCCAGCATTTT. Translated: CASSLDIGRDNQPQHF.

The V gene is TRBV27, the J gene TRBJ1-5, with D perhaps matching TRBD1 (5 bases). Germline V gives CDR1 MNHEY, CDR2 SMNVEV (reference sequence). The CDR3 spans 15 residues. The germline V and J ends were trimmed by 6 bases and 4 bases, with 16 bases remaining between them. CDR3 protein: CASSLGSGGNQPQHF. The CDR3 DNA reads as TGTGCCAGCAGCCTAGGGAGCGGGGGAAATCAGCCCCAGCATTTT.

The V and J genes are TRBV21-1 and TRBJ2-7; the DNA was not compared with TRBD2, the D call given in the table. TRBV21-1 is shown as a pseudogene. The CDR3 consists of 15 residues. The CDR3 DNA is TGTGCCAGCAGCAGACTAGCGGGGGGTAAGGACGAGCAGTACTTC. It yields the protein CASSRLAGGKDEQYF.

The V gene is TRBV15, the J gene TRBJ2-1, with 8 bases lining up with TRBD2. The CDR3 is 15 residues long. J was trimmed by 5 bases and V by 6 bases; bases with no gene match: 9. Germline CDR1 is LNHNV and CDR2 is YYDKDF (reference sequence). CDR3 protein: CATSVSGGSHNEQFF. CDR3 sequence (DNA): TGTGCCACCAGTGTCTCGGGGGGGTCCCACAATGAGCAGTTCTTC.

The chain combines TRBV11-3 with TRBJ1-6; 9 bases line up with TRBD1. This CDR3 comprises 15 residues. The V gene's germline CDR1 is SGHNT and CDR2 YENEEA. With V trimmed by 5 bases and J by 5 bases, 4 bases remained unmatched. The CDR3 region is CASSLRTGDNSPLHF. The CDR3 nucleotides read TGTGCCAGCAGCCTAAGGACAGGGGATAATTCACCCCTCCACTTT.

CDR3 sequence reads: CAWQKQSPGLKYQETQYF. The CDR3 nucleotides are TGTGCCTGGCAAAAACAGTCTCCGGGACTTAAGTACCAAGAGACCCAGTACTTC. This sequence joins TRBV30 and TRBJ2-5; D perhaps matches TRBD2 (6 bases). V lost 5 bases, J lost 0 bases, and 25 bases lay in between. Germline loops: CDR1 GTSNPN, CDR2 SVGIG (reference sequence). The CDR3 has 18 residues.

Remarks on this clone: Additional DNA sequences in this sample encode the identical CDR3. V is TRBV6-5 and J is TRBJ1-1; 9 positions match TRBD1. From germline, CDR1 is MNHEY and CDR2 SVGAGI. This CDR3 spans 14 amino acids. The V gene end was trimmed by 5 bases and the J gene end by 3 bases; junction bases not matched to a gene: 4. For the CDR3, the DNA is TGTGCCAGCAGTCTACAGGGGGCGGACACTGAAGCTTTCTTT. It encodes CASSLQGADTEAFF.

V gene TRBV27 combines with J gene TRBJ2-5; the D gene is possibly TRBD2 (6 bases). From germline, CDR1 is MNHEY and CDR2 SMNVEV (reference sequence). The CDR3 contains 14 residues. V was clipped by 7 bases and J by 4 bases, with 16 bases between them. The CDR3 loop reads CASKEAGPAETQYF. The CDR3 DNA is TGTGCCAGCAAGGAAGCGGGCCCGGCAGAGACCCAGTACTTC.

J is TRBJ2-7 and V is TRBV11-2, with a possible D match to TRBD1 (6 bases). V shed 0 bases and J shed 2 bases, with 11 bases lying between them. The CDR3 runs to 15 residues. Germline loops: CDR1 SGHAT, CDR2 FQNNGV. The DNA for the CDR3 is TGTGCCAGCAGCTTAGATCCCCGGGACACCTACGAGCAGTACTTC. It encodes CASSLDPRDTYEQYF.

The V and J genes are TRBV12-3 or TRBV12-4 and TRBJ2-7; D gene uncertain. The CDR3 spans 12 residues. V was trimmed by 3 bases and J by 7 bases, leaving 10 bases between them. The CDR3 DNA sequence: TGTGCCAGCAGTTTGAGGCCCTCGGAGCAGTACTTC. As protein: CASSLRPSEQYF.

The chain employs TRBV11-3 and TRBJ2-7, with 9 bases lining up with TRBD2. The CDR3 loop spans 15 amino acids. CDR1 is SGHNT, CDR2 YENEEA, per germline. With V trimmed by 2 bases and J by 2 bases, 4 bases remained unmatched. The CDR3 nucleotides read TGTGCCAGCAGCTTACGACTAGCGGCGACCTACGAGCAGTACTTC. The encoded protein is CASSLRLAATYEQYF.

This sequence joins TRBV7-2 and TRBJ2-2; 11 nucleotides align to TRBD2. In germline, CDR1 is SGHTA, CDR2 FQGNSA. The ends lost 3 bases at V and 8 bases at J; junction bases unmatched: 8. The CDR3 covers 16 residues. The CDR3 DNA reads TGTGCCAGCAGCTTGCTAGCGGGGGGCTCGCAGGGGGAGCTGTTTTTT. It is translated as CASSLLAGGSQGELFF.

The chain couples TRBV11-3 to TRBJ1-4; no clear D. CDR3 length: 17 residues. The germline V and J ends were trimmed by 4 bases and 2 bases, with 17 bases remaining between them. Germline V gene data show CDR1 as SGHNT and CDR2 as YENEEA. The CDR3 sequence is CASSSTWTPLTNEKLFF. In DNA, the CDR3 is TGTGCCAGCAGCTCGACGTGGACTCCCCTCACTAATGAAAAACTGTTTTTT.

The rearrangement links TRBV19 to TRBJ1-3; 7 bases align to TRBD1. Looked up from germline, CDR1 is LNHDA and CDR2 is SQIVND (reference sequence). This CDR3 is 14 amino acids long. The V gene end was trimmed by 7 bases and the J gene end by 3 bases; junction bases not matched to a gene: 6. In DNA form, the CDR3 reads TGTGCCAGTATGGAGAGGGGGCTTGGAAACACCATATATTTT. Protein: CASMERGLGNTIYF.